This TCR beta chain was recovered during a study of patients and donors after allogeneic stem cell transplantation. CDR1 is SGHRS, CDR2 YFSETQ, per germline. This CDR3 region has 16 residues. After removal of 0 bases from V and 2 bases from J, the junction contained 3 bases not matched to a gene. This clonotype was counted a few times. TCRdb re-analysed the RT-PCR reads in MiXCR, keeping a single row per CDR3 protein. The data show about a million distinct CDR3 sequences, about 20% seen once. V gene TRBV5-1 combines with J gene TRBJ2-2; 8 bases are a match to TRBD1. This sequence originates from a human donor who was either an allogeneic HSCT recipient or a stem cell or donor lymphocyte infusion donor (not recorded which). It is not recorded whose cells these are; they may come from a transplant donor. Material for sequencing was blood, either unsorted or a sorted T cell fraction (not recorded which). The CDR3 is CASSLAGQGNTGELFF. The CDR3 DNA is TGCGCCAGCAGCTTGGCCGGACAGGGAAACACCGGGGAGCTGTTTTTT.